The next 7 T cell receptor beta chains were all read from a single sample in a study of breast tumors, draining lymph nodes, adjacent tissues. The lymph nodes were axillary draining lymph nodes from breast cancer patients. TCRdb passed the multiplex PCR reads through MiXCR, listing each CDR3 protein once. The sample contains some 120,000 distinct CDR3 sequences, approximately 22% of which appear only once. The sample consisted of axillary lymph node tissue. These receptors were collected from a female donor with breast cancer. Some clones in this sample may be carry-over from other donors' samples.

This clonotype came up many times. CDR3: CASSKTGRRYNEQFF. As DNA, the CDR3 is TGTGCCAGCAGCAAGACGGGACGCCGGTACAATGAGCAGTTCTTC. V is TRBV7-9 and J is TRBJ2-1; D may match TRBD1 or TRBD2 (5 bases each). The CDR3 is 15 residues long. Trimming took off 5 bases at V and 4 bases at J, with 15 bases between the two ends. CDR1 and CDR2 from the germline V gene are SEHNR and FQNEAQ (reference sequence).

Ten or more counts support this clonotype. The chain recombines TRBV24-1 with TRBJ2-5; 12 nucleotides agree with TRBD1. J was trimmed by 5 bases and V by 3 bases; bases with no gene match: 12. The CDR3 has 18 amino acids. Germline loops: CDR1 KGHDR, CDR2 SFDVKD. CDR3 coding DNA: TGTGCCACCAGTGATCCCGGGACAGGGGGCTCTCACAGGGAGACCCAGTACTTC. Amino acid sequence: CATSDPGTGGSHRETQYF.

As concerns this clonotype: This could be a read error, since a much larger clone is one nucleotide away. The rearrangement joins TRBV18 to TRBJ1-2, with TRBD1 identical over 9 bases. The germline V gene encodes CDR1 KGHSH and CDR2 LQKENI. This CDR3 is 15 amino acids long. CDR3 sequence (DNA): TGTGCCAGCTCACCATCCTCGGACAGGGGCTATGGCTACATCTTC. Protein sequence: CASSPSSDRGYGYIF.

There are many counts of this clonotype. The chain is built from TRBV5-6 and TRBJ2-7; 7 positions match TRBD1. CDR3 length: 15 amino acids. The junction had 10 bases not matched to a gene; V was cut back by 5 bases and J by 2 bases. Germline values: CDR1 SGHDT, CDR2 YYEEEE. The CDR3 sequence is CASSSDRALAYEQYF. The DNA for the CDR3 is TGTGCCAGCAGTTCTGACAGGGCCCTTGCCTACGAGCAGTACTTC.

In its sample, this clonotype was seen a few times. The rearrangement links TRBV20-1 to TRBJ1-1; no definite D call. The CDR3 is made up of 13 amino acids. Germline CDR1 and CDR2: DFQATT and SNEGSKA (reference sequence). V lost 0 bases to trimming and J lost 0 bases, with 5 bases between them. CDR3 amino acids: CSARDRMNTEAFF. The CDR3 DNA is TGCAGTGCTAGAGACAGGATGAACACTGAAGCTTTCTTT.

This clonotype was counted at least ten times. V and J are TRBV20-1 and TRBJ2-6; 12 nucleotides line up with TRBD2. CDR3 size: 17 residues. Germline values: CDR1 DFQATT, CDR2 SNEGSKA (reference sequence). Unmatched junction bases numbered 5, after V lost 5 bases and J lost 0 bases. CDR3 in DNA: TGCAGTGCTGTCGGACTAGCGGGACGCTCTGGGGCCAACGTCCTGACTTTC. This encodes CSAVGLAGRSGANVLTF.

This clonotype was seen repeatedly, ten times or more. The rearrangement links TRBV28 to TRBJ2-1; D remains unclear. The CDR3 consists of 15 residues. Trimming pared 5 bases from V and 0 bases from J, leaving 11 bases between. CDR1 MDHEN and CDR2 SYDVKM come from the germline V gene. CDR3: CASSKERSSYNEQFF. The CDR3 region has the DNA TGTGCCAGCAGTAAGGAGAGGAGCTCCTACAATGAGCAGTTCTTC.